A single sample gave rise to the 13 T cell receptor beta chains below, sequenced in a study of T cell clusters in autoimmune cytopenias. TRB was amplified from roughly 250 ng of peripheral blood genomic DNA per sample. TRB rearrangements were amplified by touch-down multiplex PCR with mixed TRB-A/B primers. TCRdb re-called the multiplex PCR reads and catalogs CDR3 proteins one per entry, DNA excluded. The sample spans about 6,300 distinct CDR3 sequences; the ten largest clones claim around 7.5%. The same data also went into a second study, on T cell repertoires in aging, cancer and after chemotherapy.

The sample consisted of peripheral blood. The receptor source for this set is a human donor in good health.

This clonotype is identified as medium-sized (0.01 to 0.1%) from frequency. The rearrangement joins TRBV18 to TRBJ2-5; TCRdb selects TRBD1, and the lack of DNA leaves this call unchecked. The CDR3 length is 14 residues. Germline-derived CDR1 and CDR2 are KGHSH and LQKENI. The CDR3: CASSPPRGQETQYF.

This clonotype is identified as medium-sized (0.01 to 0.1%) from frequency. The gene calls are TRBV19 and TRBJ1-6; there is no DNA to check the TCRdb D call of TRBD1. The CDR3 covers 15 residues. Germline values: CDR1 LNHDA, CDR2 SQIVND (reference sequence). CDR3 sequence: CASRGWDGYNSPLHF.

The J gene is TRBJ1-4, the V gene TRBV12-3 or TRBV12-4; TCRdb gives TRBD1 as the D gene, but with no DNA this cannot be confirmed. CDR3 length: 15 amino acids. Here the CDR3 reads CASRLLTGTNEKLFF.

This clonotype is called large based on its frequency. The J gene is TRBJ2-5, the V gene TRBV11-3; TCRdb gives TRBD1 as the D gene, but with no DNA this cannot be confirmed. From germline, CDR1 is SGHNT and CDR2 YENEEA. The CDR3 contains 16 residues. The CDR3 is CASSFGLQGRWETQYF.

V gene TRBV5-5 combines with J gene TRBJ1-5. The CDR3 sequence is 15 residues long. Germline assignment: CDR1 SGHKS and CDR2 YYEKEE (reference sequence). This CDR3 reads CASSLGQVSNQPQHF.

The chain employs TRBV19 and TRBJ2-7; without DNA, the TCRdb call of TRBD1 cannot be checked. CDR3 length: 12 amino acids. The V gene's germline CDR1 is LNHDA and CDR2 SQIVND (reference sequence). The CDR3 loop is CASQTGGNEQYF.

Considering frequency, this clonotype is medium-sized. This chain uses TRBV19 with TRBJ2-3; the TCRdb call, TRBD1, lacks DNA for checking. The CDR3 runs to 14 residues. CDR1 and CDR2 from the germline V gene are LNHDA and SQIVND (reference sequence). CDR3 sequence: CASSIAGGGDTQYF.

The V call is TRBV18, the J call TRBJ2-2; TCRdb indicates TRBD2, and absent DNA this call remains unverified. This CDR3 comprises 19 residues. Per the germline V gene, CDR1 is KGHSH and CDR2 is LQKENI. The CDR3 is CASSPRSSGGPGYTGELFF.

The chain is built from TRBV18 and TRBJ2-5; TCRdb lists TRBD1, though no DNA is available to test this call. There are 14 residues in the CDR3. The germline gives CDR1 KGHSH, CDR2 LQKENI. The CDR3 loop is CASSQTGGEETQYF.

Judged by frequency, this clonotype is medium-sized. The gene calls are TRBV11-3 and TRBJ1-2. This CDR3 region has 14 residues. Germline CDR1 SGHNT, CDR2 YENEEA. CDR3 residues: CASSLTGGRGGYTF.

By frequency, this clonotype is medium-sized. This sequence joins TRBV29-1 and TRBJ1-1; TCRdb's D call, TRBD1, is unchecked because there is no DNA. Germline CDR1 SQVTM, CDR2 ANQGSEA. The CDR3 loop spans 13 amino acids. The CDR3 is CSVAGERNTEAFF.

According to its frequency, this clonotype is medium-sized. The V gene is TRBV29-1, the J gene TRBJ1-2; TCRdb's assignment of TRBD1 cannot be checked, as there is no DNA. CDR3 size: 12 residues. Germline values: CDR1 SQVTM, CDR2 ANQGSEA. This CDR3 is CSVGGGNYGYTF.

This clonotype ranks as medium-sized in terms of frequency. The J gene is TRBJ2-1, the V gene TRBV18; TCRdb's D call of TRBD2 is untestable without DNA. Germline V gene sequence: CDR1 KGHSH, CDR2 LQKENI. This CDR3 has 15 amino acids. CDR3 region: CASSPPSSGADEQFF. The full variable domain, in which reference TRBV18 and TRBJ2-1 provide the parts outside the CDR3, is NAGVMQNPRHLVRRRGQEARLRCSPMKGHSHVYWYRQLPEEGLKFMVYLQKENIIDESGMPKERFSAEFPKEGPSILRIQQVVRGDSAAYFCASSPPSSGADEQFFGPGTRLTVL.